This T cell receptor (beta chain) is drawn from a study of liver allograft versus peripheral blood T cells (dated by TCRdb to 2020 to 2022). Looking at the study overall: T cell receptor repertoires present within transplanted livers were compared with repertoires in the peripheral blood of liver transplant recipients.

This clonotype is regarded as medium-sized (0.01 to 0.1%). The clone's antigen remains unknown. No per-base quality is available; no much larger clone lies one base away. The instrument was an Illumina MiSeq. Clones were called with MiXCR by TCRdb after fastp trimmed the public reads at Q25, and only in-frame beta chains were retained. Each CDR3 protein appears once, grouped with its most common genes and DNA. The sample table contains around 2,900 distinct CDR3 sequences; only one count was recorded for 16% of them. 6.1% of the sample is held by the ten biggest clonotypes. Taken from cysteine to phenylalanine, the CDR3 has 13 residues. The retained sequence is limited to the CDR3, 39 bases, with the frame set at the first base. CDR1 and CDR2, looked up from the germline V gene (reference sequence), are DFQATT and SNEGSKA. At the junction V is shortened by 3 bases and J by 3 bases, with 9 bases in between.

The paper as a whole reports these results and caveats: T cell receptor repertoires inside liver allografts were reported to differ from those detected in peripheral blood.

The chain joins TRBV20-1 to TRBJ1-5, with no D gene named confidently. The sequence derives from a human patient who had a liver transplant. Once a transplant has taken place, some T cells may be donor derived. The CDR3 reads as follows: CSARNVDNQPQHF. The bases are TGCAGTGCTAGGAATGTTGACAATCAGCCCCAGCATTTT.